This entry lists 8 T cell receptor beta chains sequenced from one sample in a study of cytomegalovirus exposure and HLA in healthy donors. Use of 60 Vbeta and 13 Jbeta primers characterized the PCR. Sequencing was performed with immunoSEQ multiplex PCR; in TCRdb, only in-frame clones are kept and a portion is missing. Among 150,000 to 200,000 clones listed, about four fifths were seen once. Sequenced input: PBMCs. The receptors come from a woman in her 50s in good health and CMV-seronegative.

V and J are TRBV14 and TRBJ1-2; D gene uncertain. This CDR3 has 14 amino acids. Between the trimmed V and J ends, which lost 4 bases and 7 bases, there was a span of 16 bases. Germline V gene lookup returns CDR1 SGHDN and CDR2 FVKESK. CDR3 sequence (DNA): TGTGCCAGCAGCCCCCAAGCCGGGTTCGGTGGCTACACCTTC. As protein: CASSPQAGFGGYTF.

The CDR3, as DNA: TGTGCCAGCAGCTTAGAACAGGGGGCGTTTTTTGAAGCTTTCTTT. Its translation: CASSLEQGAFFEAFF. The V call is TRBV7-9, the J call TRBJ1-1, with 9 nucleotides matching TRBD1. J was trimmed by 7 bases and V by 1 base; bases with no gene match: 7. The CDR3 is 15 amino acids. Germline values: CDR1 SEHNR, CDR2 FQNEAQ (reference sequence).

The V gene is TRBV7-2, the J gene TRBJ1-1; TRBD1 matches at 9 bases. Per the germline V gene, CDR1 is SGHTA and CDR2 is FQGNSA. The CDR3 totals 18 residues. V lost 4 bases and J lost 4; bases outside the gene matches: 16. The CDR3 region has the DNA TGTGCCAGCAGCTCAACCCGACAGGGGGAGGTACGCGGCACTGAAGCTTTCTTT. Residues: CASSSTRQGEVRGTEAFF.

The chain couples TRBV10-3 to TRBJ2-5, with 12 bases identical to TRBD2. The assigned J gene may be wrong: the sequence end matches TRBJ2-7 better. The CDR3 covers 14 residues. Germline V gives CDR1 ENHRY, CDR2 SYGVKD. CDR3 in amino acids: CAISRTSGTYEQYF. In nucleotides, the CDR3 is TGTGCCATCAGTAGGACTAGCGGGACGTACGAGCAGTACTTC.

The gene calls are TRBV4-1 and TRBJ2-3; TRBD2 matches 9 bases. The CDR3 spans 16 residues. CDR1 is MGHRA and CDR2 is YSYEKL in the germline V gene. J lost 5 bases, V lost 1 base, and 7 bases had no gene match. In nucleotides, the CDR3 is TGCGCCAGCAGCCAAGGATGGCGGGAGGGCATAGATACGCAGTATTTT. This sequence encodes CASSQGWREGIDTQYF.

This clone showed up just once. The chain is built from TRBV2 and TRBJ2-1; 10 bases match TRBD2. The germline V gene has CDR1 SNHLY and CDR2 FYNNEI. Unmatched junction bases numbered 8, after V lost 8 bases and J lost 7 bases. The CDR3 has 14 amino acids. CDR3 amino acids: CASEAASGGNEQFF. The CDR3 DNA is TGTGCCAGCGAAGCGGCTAGCGGGGGTAATGAGCAGTTCTTC.

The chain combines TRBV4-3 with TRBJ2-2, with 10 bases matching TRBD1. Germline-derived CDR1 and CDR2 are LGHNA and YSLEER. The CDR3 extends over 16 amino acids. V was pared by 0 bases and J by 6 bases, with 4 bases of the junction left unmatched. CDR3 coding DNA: TGCGCCAGCAGCCAAGATTTGACAGGGGGCCCCGGGGAGCTGTTTTTT. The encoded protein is CASSQDLTGGPGELFF.

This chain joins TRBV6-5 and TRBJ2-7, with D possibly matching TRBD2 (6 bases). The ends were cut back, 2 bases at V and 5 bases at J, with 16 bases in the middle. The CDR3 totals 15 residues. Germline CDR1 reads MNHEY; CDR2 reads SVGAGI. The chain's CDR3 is CASSYGGWGIHEQYF. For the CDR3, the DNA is TGTGCCAGCAGTTACGGGGGGTGGGGTATACACGAGCAGTACTTC.